Below, one TCR beta chain is given with its context. Its target is not known. A sample-barcoded 5' primer and a J-beta primer mix were used in a second PCR of roughly 7 to 12 cycles. In TCRdb, the 5' RACE reads were re-called with MiXCR into one record per CDR3 protein. The sample includes under 1,000,000 distinct CDR3 sequences, 46% seen only once; the top ten take around 18%. This CDR3 has 17 residues. The V end was cut by 0 bases, the J end by 4 bases, with 16 bases between. Germline assignment: CDR1 MNHEY and CDR2 SVGEGT. The sample belongs to a study of blood T cells in healthy people across ages. Study observations and caveats: It was not known whether donors were CMV positive (a possible confounder of expanded clonotype changes).

The sample consisted of blood. This sequence joins TRBV6-2 or TRBV6-3 and TRBJ2-1, with D tentatively TRBD2 (5 bases). The receptor's source is a man older than 75 in good health. The CDR3 nucleotides read TGTGCCAGCAGTTACTCGCCTCCGACGGGGATATACAATGAGCAGTTCTTC. This sequence encodes CASSYSPPTGIYNEQFF.